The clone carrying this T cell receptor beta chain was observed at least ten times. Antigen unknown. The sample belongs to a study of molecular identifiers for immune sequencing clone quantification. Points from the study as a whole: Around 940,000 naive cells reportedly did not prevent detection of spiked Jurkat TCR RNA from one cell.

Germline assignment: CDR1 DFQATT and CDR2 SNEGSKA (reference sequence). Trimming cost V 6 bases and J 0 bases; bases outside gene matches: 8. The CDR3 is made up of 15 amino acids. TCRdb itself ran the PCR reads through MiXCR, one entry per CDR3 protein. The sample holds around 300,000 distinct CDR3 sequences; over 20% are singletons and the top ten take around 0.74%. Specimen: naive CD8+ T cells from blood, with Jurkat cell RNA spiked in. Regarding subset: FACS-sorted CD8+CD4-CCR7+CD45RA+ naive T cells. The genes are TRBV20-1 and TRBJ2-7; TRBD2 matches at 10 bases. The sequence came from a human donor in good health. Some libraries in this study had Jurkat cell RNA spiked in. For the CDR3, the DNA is TGCAGTGCCCGTTCGCTAGCGGGGGCCTCCTACGAGCAGTACTTC. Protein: CSARSLAGASYEQYF.